This T cell receptor (beta chain) was found in a study of tumor and adjacent non-tumor tissue in lung cancer. Study-level information: Histology: eleven to twelve adenocarcinoma, a couple of squamous cell carcinoma, 1 small cell lung cancer.

For this clonotype: Its antigen is still unknown. Sequence at one end of the junction differs from germline and may be a read error.

Study-level points and caveats: Significantly higher TCR diversity was found in tumor than normal lung.

No cell sorting was done before RNA was extracted from the tissue. Three rounds of nested PCR, following a modified ARM-PCR protocol, produced the TCRbeta library. Each CDR3 protein is one row after TCRdb ran MiXCR on the multiplex PCR reads. Of about 200,000 distinct CDR3 sequences listed, 60% to 75% are singletons. The CDR3 is made up of 15 amino acids. CDR1 DFQATT and CDR2 SNEGSKA come from the germline V gene (reference sequence). This TCR was recovered from a man aged 55 to 70 with non-small cell lung cancer. The chain links TRBV20-1 to TRBJ1-2, with D hard to call. The material sequenced was lung tumor tissue. In nucleotides, the CDR3 is TGCAGTGCTAGTCTCTTCCTGGACCCCCGCCACGGCTACACCTTT. Residues: CSASLFLDPRHGYTF.